These T cell receptor beta chains were read from a single sample in a study of control samples from healthy donors and cancer patients. Sequencing used immunoSEQ multiplex PCR; TCRdb keeps in-frame clones, though not all of them. This sample has roughly 88,000 clones, with around four fifths found just once. The sample taken for sequencing was blood. Every receptor here comes from a young man in good health. The CDR3 runs from the conserved cysteine through the conserved F or W. Clone size appears in some rows only: once, few, many, or a class for an expanded clone.

V gene,clone size,J gene,CDR3 protein
TRBV4-2,-,TRBJ2-3,CASSQGGRTDTQYF
TRBV7-8,-,TRBJ2-7,CASSLRQGAYEQYF
TRBV30,-,TRBJ2-2,CAWSRLFMQNYGTGELFF
TRBV6-5,hyperexpanded,TRBJ1-4,CASSYSPIGKLFF
TRBV5-5,-,TRBJ2-5,CASSLVAGVETQYF
TRBV7-2,-,TRBJ2-3,CASSWDPRAPTDTQYF
TRBV7-6,-,TRBJ1-3,CASSLTGTSGNTIYF
TRBV7-9,-,TRBJ1-1,CASSLLGDTEAFF
TRBV28,-,TRBJ1-1,CASRTGLENTEAFF
TRBV15,-,TRBJ1-5,CATSITVFHSNQPQHF
TRBV24-1,-,TRBJ1-6,CATSELTGTVNSPLHF
TRBV3-1/TRBV3-2,few,TRBJ2-1,CASSQETPGKNEQFF
TRBV7-9,-,TRBJ1-6,CASSSTGTGYSPLHF
TRBV10-2,-,TRBJ1-5,CASSGWETQPQHF
TRBV6-5,-,TRBJ2-7,CASLGQSYEQYF
TRBV6-5,-,TRBJ1-6,CASSYSTEYNSPLHF
TRBV10-2,few,TRBJ1-1,CASSERGPAEAFF
TRBV7-9,-,TRBJ2-7,CASSYRGTYEQYF
TRBV6-5,-,TRBJ1-1,CASVQGWSEAFF